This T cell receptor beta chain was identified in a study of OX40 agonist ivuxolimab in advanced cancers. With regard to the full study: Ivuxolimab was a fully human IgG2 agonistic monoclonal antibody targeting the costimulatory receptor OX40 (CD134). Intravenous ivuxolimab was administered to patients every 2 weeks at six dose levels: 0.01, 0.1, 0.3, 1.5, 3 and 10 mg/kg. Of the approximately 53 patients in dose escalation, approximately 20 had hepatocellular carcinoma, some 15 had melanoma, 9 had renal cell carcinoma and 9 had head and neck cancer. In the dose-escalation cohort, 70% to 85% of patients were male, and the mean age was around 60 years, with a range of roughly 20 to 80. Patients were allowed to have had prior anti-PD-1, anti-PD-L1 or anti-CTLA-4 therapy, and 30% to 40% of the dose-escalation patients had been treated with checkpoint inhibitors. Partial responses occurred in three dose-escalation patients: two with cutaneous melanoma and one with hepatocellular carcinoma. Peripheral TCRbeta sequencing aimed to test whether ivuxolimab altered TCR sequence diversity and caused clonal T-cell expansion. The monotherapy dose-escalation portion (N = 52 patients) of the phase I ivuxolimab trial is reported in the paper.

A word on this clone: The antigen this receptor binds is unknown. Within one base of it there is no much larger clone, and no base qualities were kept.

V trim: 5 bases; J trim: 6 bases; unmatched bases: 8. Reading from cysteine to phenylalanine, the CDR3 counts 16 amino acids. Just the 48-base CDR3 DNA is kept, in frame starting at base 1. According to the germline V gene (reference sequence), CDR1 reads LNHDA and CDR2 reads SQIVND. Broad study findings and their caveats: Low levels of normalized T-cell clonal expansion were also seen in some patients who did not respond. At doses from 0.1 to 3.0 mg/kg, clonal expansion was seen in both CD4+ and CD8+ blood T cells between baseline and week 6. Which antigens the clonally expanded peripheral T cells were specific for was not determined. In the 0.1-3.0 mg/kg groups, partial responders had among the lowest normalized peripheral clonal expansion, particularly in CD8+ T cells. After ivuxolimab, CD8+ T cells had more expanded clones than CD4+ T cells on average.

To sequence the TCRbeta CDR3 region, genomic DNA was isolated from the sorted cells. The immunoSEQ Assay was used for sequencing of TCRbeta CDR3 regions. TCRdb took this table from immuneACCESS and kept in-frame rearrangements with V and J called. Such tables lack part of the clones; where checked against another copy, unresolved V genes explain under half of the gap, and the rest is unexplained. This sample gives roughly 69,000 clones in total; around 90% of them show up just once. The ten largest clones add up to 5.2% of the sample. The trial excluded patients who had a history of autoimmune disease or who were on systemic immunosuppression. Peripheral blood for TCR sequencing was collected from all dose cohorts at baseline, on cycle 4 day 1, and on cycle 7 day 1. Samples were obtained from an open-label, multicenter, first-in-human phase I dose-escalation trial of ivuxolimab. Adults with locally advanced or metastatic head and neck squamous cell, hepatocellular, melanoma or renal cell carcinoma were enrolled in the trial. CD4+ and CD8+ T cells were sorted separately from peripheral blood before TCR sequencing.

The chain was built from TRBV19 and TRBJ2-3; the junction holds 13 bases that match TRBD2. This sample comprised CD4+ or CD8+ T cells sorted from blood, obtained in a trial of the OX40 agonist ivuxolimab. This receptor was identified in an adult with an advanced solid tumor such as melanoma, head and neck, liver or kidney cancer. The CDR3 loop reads CASSLGTSGTLDTQYF. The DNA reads TGTGCCAGTAGTTTGGGGACTAGCGGGACTCTGGATACGCAGTATTTT.